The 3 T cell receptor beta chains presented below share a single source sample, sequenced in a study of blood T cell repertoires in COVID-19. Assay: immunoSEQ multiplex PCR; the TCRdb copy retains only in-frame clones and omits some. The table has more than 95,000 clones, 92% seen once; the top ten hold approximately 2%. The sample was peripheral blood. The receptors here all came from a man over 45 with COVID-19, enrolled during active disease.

CDR3 sequence: CASSPQREGLKNIQYF. In DNA, the CDR3 is TGTGCCAGTAGTCCCCAGCGGGAGGGCCTTAAAAACATTCAGTACTTC. The chain uses TRBV19 and TRBJ2-4; 10 nucleotides agree with TRBD2. The ends lost 5 bases at V and 4 bases at J; junction bases unmatched: 8. This CDR3 has 16 amino acids. The germline CDR1 and CDR2 sequences are LNHDA and SQIVND (reference sequence).

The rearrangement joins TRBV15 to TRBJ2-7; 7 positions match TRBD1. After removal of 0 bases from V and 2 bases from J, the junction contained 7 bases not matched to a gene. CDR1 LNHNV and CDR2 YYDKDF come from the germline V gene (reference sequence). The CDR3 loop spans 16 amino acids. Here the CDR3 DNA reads TGTGCCACCAGCAGAGATCTGGCGACAGGGACCTACGAGCAGTACTTC. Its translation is CATSRDLATGTYEQYF.

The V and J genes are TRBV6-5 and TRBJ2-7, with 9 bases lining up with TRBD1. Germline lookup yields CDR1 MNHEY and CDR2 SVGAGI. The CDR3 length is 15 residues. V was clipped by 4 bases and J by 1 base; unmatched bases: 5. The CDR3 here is CASSFKTGGSYEQYV. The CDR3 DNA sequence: TGTGCCAGCAGTTTCAAGACAGGGGGGTCCTACGAGCAGTACGTC.